This T cell receptor (beta chain) stems from a study of T-cell reconstitution after alpha-beta-depleted transplantation in children. TCRbeta library preparation incorporated unique molecular identifiers. One entry per CDR3 protein results from TCRdb running MiXCR on the PCR reads. The sample carries approximately 47,000 distinct CDR3 sequences, around 50% recorded once. Concerning this clonotype: Its antigen is unidentified.

Germline V gives CDR1 MNHNS, CDR2 SASEGT. CDR3 size: 17 residues. The V gene end was trimmed by 5 bases and the J gene end by 2 bases; junction bases not matched to a gene: 7. Study-wide points: By one year post-transplant, T-cell counts and diversity largely arose from T cells that were newly produced. The origin of high day-60 TCRbeta diversity in some patients lay in surviving recipient T cells and thymic progenitors. It was reported that alpha-beta T cells came from several hundred expanded graft clones (about two months after transplant).

The sequencing here drew on peripheral blood, taken before TCRalphabeta/CD19-depleted stem cell transplant. The chain combines TRBV6-1 with TRBJ2-6; the match to TRBD1 covers 9 bases. The TCR originated in a boy in the first two years of life with SCID, due to receive a stem cell transplant. The CDR3 DNA reads as TGTGCCAGCAGTCGGGGGACAGGGTGGGCTGGGGCCAACGTCCTGACTTTC. Its protein is CASSRGTGWAGANVLTF.